The next 23 T cell receptor beta chains were all read from a single sample in a study of graft-versus-host responses after intestinal transplantation. These TCRs are of unknown antigen specificity. This table comes from immunoSEQ multiplex PCR, and its TCRdb copy is limited to in-frame clones, with some not included. The profile shows tens of thousands of clones, 90% of them singletons. The sequences come from unstimulated CD8+ T cells sorted from spleen or lymph node cells, collected before transplant. The receptors come from a human donor who was the organ donor for an intestinal transplant.

The chain recombines TRBV7-9 with TRBJ2-2; weak D call: TRBD2 (6 bases). Per the germline V gene, CDR1 is SEHNR and CDR2 is FQNEAQ (reference sequence). Trimming removed 1 base at V and 0 bases at J, with 18 bases between. The CDR3 length is 19 residues. In DNA form, the CDR3 reads TGTGCCAGCAGCTTAGGGGGGGTTCTAGGGCCCGCGAACACCGGGGAGCTGTTTTTT. Translated, it gives CASSLGGVLGPANTGELFF.

The J gene is TRBJ2-2, the V gene TRBV6-6; a possible D gene is TRBD2 (5 bases). Trimming took off 0 bases at V and 5 bases at J, with 7 bases between the two ends. This CDR3 spans 14 amino acids. Germline V gene lookup returns CDR1 MNHNY and CDR2 SVGAGI (reference sequence). CDR3 residues: CASSYSTGTGELFF. The DNA of the CDR3 is TGTGCCAGCAGTTACTCGACGGGGACCGGGGAGCTGTTTTTT.

V gene TRBV28 combines with J gene TRBJ1-4; D remains ambiguous. The germline gives CDR1 MDHEN, CDR2 SYDVKM. This CDR3 contains 13 residues. The V end was cut by 6 bases, the J end by 2 bases, with 7 bases between. This CDR3 reads CASSWRTNEKLFF. DNA of the CDR3: TGTGCCAGCAGCTGGAGGACTAATGAAAAACTGTTTTTT.

The chain couples TRBV4-1 to TRBJ1-1; maybe TRBD1 (5 bases). There are 14 residues in the CDR3. Germline CDR1 is MGHRA and CDR2 is YSYEKL. V gave up 4 bases and J gave up 2 bases, with 11 bases separating them. CDR3 coding DNA: TGCGCCAGCAGCCTTCGTCAGGGAAACACTGAAGCTTTCTTT. Its translation: CASSLRQGNTEAFF.

This chain uses TRBV6-4 with TRBJ1-6; 9 nucleotides line up with TRBD1. From germline, CDR1 is MRHNA and CDR2 SNTAGT. After removal of 2 bases from V and 6 bases from J, the junction contained 5 bases not matched to a gene. This CDR3 spans 16 amino acids. The CDR3 region has the DNA TGTGCCAGCAGTGACCTCGGACAGGGGTTTAATTCACCCCTCCACTTT. Translation: CASSDLGQGFNSPLHF.

The V gene is TRBV5-5, the J gene TRBJ1-1, with D tentatively TRBD1 (6 bases). Trimming removed 1 base from V and 1 base from J, with 11 bases in between. CDR1 is SGHKS and CDR2 is YYEKEE in the germline V gene (reference sequence). The CDR3 spans 15 residues. As DNA, the CDR3 is TGTGCCAGCAGCTTGTGGGGACATCCGAACACTGAAGCTTTCTTT. Translating gives CASSLWGHPNTEAFF.

This clone showed up just a few times. This sample includes further DNA sequences coding for the same CDR3. The chain combines TRBV7-9 with TRBJ1-5; TRBD1 might be the D (5 bases). Germline lookup yields CDR1 SEHNR and CDR2 FQNEAQ (reference sequence). The CDR3 totals 12 residues. V lost 3 bases and J lost 7, with 7 bases in between. CDR3 protein: CASSLGGQPQHF. The CDR3 DNA follows: TGTGCCAGCAGCTTGGGGGGGCAGCCCCAGCATTTT.

The gene calls are TRBV12-2 and TRBJ2-7; the table's D call, TRBD1, has no DNA check behind it. TRBV12-2 is described as a pseudogene. This CDR3 has 20 residues. This CDR3 reads CASRLALTGTGNDLLYEQYV. For the CDR3, the DNA is TGTGCAAGTCGCTTGGCCTTGACCGGGACAGGGAACGACCTGTTGTACGAGCAGTACGTC.

The V and J genes are TRBV9 and TRBJ2-1; maybe TRBD1 (6 bases). This CDR3 comprises 17 residues. The V and J ends lost 0 bases and 1 base respectively, with 14 bases between them. The germline V gene encodes CDR1 SGDLS and CDR2 YYNGEE. The CDR3 region has the DNA TGTGCCAGCAGCGTAGCCCACAGGGTGACGTCCTACAATGAGCAGTTCTTC. This encodes CASSVAHRVTSYNEQFF.

The genes are TRBV20-1 and TRBJ1-2, with D hard to call. The CDR3 runs to 11 residues. V was trimmed by 6 bases and J by 0 bases, leaving 5 bases between them. Germline CDR1 reads DFQATT; CDR2 reads SNEGSKA (reference sequence). The CDR3 loop is CSARANYGYTF. The CDR3 DNA is TGCAGTGCGCGCGCTAACTATGGCTACACCTTC.

The chain carries TRBV4-2 and TRBJ1-1; D unclear. Per the germline V gene, CDR1 is LGHNA and CDR2 is YNFKEQ. The germline V and J ends were trimmed by 0 bases and 6 bases, with 14 bases remaining between them. This CDR3 region has 15 residues. The CDR3 here is CASSQDLEGGSEAFF. CDR3 sequence (DNA): TGTGCCAGCAGCCAAGATTTGGAGGGCGGCTCTGAAGCTTTCTTT.

The V gene is TRBV6-1, the J gene TRBJ2-7; 8 positions match TRBD2. The CDR3 has 17 residues. In germline, CDR1 is MNHNS, CDR2 SASEGT. Trimming took 1 base from V and 2 from J; bases not matched to a gene: 10. CDR3 sequence reads: CASSEGPGAGGPYEQYV. CDR3 bases: TGTGCCAGCAGTGAAGGGCCCGGGGCGGGGGGCCCCTACGAGCAGTACGTC.

The chain links TRBV4-1 to TRBJ2-2, with 9 positions matching TRBD1. CDR1 is MGHRA, CDR2 YSYEKL, per germline. The CDR3 has 15 amino acids. The J segment lost 7 bases and the V segment lost 5 bases, leaving 8 bases of the junction unmatched. The CDR3 loop is CASSYTGQGRGELFF. As DNA, the CDR3 is TGCGCCAGCAGCTACACGGGACAGGGCCGCGGGGAGCTGTTTTTT.

The chain employs TRBV5-6 and TRBJ2-1; D may be TRBD2 (6 bases). The germline V and J ends were trimmed by 2 bases and 4 bases, with 13 bases remaining between them. The CDR3 runs 15 residues. Germline CDR1 and CDR2: SGHDT and YYEEEE. As DNA, the CDR3 is TGTGCCAGCAGCTTTCTGTGGGGGGTATACAATGAGCAGTTCTTC. Its translation: CASSFLWGVYNEQFF.

V and J are TRBV5-1 and TRBJ2-1; no reliable D call. This CDR3 contains 12 residues. Germline assignment: CDR1 SGHRS and CDR2 YFSETQ. The ends were cut back, 7 bases at V and 0 bases at J, with 5 bases in the middle. CDR3 in DNA: TGCGCCAGCTATTACTCCTACAATGAGCAGTTCTTC. Translation: CASYYSYNEQFF.

This chain joins TRBV11-2 and TRBJ2-2, with D hard to call. There are 15 residues in the CDR3. V dropped 1 base and J dropped 4 bases, with 10 bases sitting between them. CDR1 and CDR2 (germline): SGHAT, FQNNGV. CDR3 protein: CASSLAVLSTGELFF. The CDR3 coding sequence is TGTGCCAGCAGCTTAGCGGTTCTTTCCACCGGGGAGCTGTTTTTT.

The rearrangement links TRBV15 to TRBJ2-5; 8 positions match TRBD1. Germline loops: CDR1 LNHNV, CDR2 YYDKDF (reference sequence). The CDR3 loop spans 15 amino acids. With 0 bases clipped from V and 3 bases from J, the junction kept 3 bases outside the gene matches. CDR3 DNA: TGTGCCACCAGCAGAGACTGGACAGGGAAAGAGACCCAGTACTTC. This codes for CATSRDWTGKETQYF.

V is TRBV13 and J is TRBJ2-3; TRBD2 agrees at 14 bases. The CDR3 has 16 amino acids. After removal of 4 bases from V and 5 bases from J, the junction contained 5 bases not matched to a gene. Germline loops: CDR1 PRHDT, CDR2 FYEKMQ (reference sequence). The CDR3 DNA follows: TGTGCCAGCAGCTCGCGACTAGCGGGGGGGCAAGATACGCAGTATTTT. Its protein product is CASSSRLAGGQDTQYF. Supplemented by reference TRBV13 and TRBJ2-3, the full variable domain reads AAGVIQSPRHLIKEKRETATLKCYPIPRHDTVYWYQQGPGQDPQFLISFYEKMQSDKGSIPDRFSAQQFSDYHSELNMSSLELGDSALYFCASSSRLAGGQDTQYFGPGTRLTVL.

This sequence joins TRBV7-8 and TRBJ2-1; 8 bases map to TRBD2. CDR1 is SGHVS and CDR2 is FQNEAQ in the germline V gene. The CDR3 loop spans 16 amino acids. Trimming removed 4 bases from V and 3 bases from J; junction bases left unmatched: 8. DNA of the CDR3: TGTGCCAGCAGCTCCAAAGCGGGGGCATACTACAATGAGCAGTTCTTC. Translating gives CASSSKAGAYYNEQFF.

This rearrangement joins TRBV29-1 to TRBJ1-1; tentative D call: TRBD1 (5 bases). The germline V and J ends were trimmed by 2 bases and 1 base, with 8 bases remaining between them. The length of the CDR3 is 13 residues. Germline-derived CDR1 and CDR2 are SQVTM and ANQGSEA. The CDR3 nucleotides read TGCAGCGTTGAAATCCAGGGGAACACTGAAGCTTTCTTT. Its translation: CSVEIQGNTEAFF.

This clone was detected only once. V gene TRBV7-6 combines with J gene TRBJ1-2; D gene uncertain. CDR1 is SGHVS, CDR2 FNYEAQ, per germline. The germline V and J ends were trimmed by 0 bases and 8 bases, with 13 bases remaining between them. This CDR3 region has 14 residues. The CDR3 here is CASSLAPSSRGYTF. The CDR3 nucleotides read TGTGCCAGCAGCTTAGCGCCTTCCTCTCGGGGCTACACCTTC.

Here the CDR3 DNA reads TGTGCCAGCAGTGCCCGGGACAGGGGGTGGAGCTCTGGGGCCAACGTCCTGACTTTC. This sequence encodes CASSARDRGWSSGANVLTF. V is TRBV28 and J is TRBJ2-6; TRBD1 aligns across 11 bases. With 5 bases clipped from V and 0 bases from J, the junction kept 9 bases outside the gene matches. Per germline, CDR1 MDHEN and CDR2 SYDVKM. This CDR3 is built from 19 residues.

To note about this clone: The sample holds other DNA sequences that translate to the same CDR3. The chain has TRBV2 and TRBJ2-7; TRBD1 matches at 7 bases. This CDR3 region has 12 residues. The germline CDR1 and CDR2 sequences are SNHLY and FYNNEI. V shed 8 bases, J shed 1 base, and the junction held 2 bases outside the gene matches. The CDR3: CASGQVSYEQYV. The CDR3 coding sequence is TGTGCCAGCGGACAGGTTTCCTACGAGCAGTACGTC.